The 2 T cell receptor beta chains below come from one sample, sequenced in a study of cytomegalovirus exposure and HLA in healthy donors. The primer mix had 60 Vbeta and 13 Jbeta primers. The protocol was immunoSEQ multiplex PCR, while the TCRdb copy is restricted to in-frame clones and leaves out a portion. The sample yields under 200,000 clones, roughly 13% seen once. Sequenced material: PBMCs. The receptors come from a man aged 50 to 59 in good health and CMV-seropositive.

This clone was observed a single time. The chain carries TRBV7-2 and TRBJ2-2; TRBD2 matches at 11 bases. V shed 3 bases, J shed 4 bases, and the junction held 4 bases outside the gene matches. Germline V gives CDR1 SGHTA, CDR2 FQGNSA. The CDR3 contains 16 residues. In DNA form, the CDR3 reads TGTGCCAGCAGCTTTAGCGGGGGGGCCGGCACCGGGGAGCTGTTTTTT. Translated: CASSFSGGAGTGELFF. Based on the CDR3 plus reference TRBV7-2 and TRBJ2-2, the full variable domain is GAGVSQSPSNKVTEKGKDVELRCDPISGHTALYWYRQSLGQGLEFLIYFQGNSAPDKSGLPSDRFSAERTGGSVSTLTIQRTQQEDSAVYLCASSFSGGAGTGELFFGEGSRLTVL.

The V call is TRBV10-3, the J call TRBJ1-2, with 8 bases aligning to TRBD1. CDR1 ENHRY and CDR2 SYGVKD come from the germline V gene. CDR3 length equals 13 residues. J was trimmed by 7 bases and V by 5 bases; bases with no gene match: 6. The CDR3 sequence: CAISPDRVSGYTF. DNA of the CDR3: TGTGCCATCAGTCCGGACAGGGTCAGTGGCTACACCTTC.